Below, one T cell receptor beta chain is given with its context. The data derive from a study of CD8 T cells in Susac syndrome. The authors reverse transcribed about 0.5 to 1 ug RNA with random hexamers. TCRdb reprocessed the immunoSEQ multiplex PCR reads with MiXCR, giving one entry per CDR3 protein. The profile covers 200,000 or so distinct CDR3 sequences, with around 96% appearing a single time and 0.093% taken by the ten largest. This CDR3 region has 14 residues. CDR1 DFQATT and CDR2 SNEGSKA come from the germline V gene (reference sequence). V shed 1 base and J shed 5 bases, with 13 bases lying between them. The multiple sclerosis control cohort comprised treatment-naive individuals presenting with stable or active relapsing-remitting disease.

The material sequenced was CD4+ T cells from PBMCs. The chain employs TRBV20-1 and TRBJ2-3; possibly TRBD2 for D (6 bases). This TCR was sampled from a human donor with multiple sclerosis. Written as DNA, the CDR3 is TGCAGTGCTAGAGCGGGAGAGGGTGGAGATACGCAGTATTTT. It encodes CSARAGEGGDTQYF.